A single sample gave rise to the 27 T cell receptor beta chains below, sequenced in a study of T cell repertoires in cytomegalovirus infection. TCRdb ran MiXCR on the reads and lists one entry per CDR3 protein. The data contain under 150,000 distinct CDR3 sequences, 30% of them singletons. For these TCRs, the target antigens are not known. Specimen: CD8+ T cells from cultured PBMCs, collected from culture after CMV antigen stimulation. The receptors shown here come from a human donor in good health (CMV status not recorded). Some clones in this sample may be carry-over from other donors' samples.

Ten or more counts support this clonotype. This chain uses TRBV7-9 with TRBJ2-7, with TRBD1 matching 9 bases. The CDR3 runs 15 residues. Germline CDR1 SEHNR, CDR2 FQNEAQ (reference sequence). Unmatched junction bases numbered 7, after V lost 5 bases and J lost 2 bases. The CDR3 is CASSGRQGVAYEQYF. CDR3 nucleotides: TGTGCCAGCAGCGGACGACAGGGGGTGGCCTACGAGCAGTACTTC.

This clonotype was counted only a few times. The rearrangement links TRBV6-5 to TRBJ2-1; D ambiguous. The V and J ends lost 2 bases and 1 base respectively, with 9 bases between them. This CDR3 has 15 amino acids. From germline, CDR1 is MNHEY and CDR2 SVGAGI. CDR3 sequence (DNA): TGTGCCAGCAGTTACGGCAGCCGTTCCTACAATGAGCAGTTCTTC. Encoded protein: CASSYGSRSYNEQFF.

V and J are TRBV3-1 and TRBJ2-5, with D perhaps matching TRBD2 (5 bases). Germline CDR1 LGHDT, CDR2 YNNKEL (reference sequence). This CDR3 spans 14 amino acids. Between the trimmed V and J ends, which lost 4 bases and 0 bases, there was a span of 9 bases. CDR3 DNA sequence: TGTGCCAGCAGCCCGGGATCAAACCAAGAGACCCAGTACTTC. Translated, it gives CASSPGSNQETQYF.

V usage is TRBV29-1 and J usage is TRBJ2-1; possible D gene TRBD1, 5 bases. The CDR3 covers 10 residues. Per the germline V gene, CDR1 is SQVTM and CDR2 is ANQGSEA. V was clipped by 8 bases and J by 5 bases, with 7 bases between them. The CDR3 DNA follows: TGCAGCACAGGTAACAATGAGCAGTTCTTC. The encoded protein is CSTGNNEQFF.

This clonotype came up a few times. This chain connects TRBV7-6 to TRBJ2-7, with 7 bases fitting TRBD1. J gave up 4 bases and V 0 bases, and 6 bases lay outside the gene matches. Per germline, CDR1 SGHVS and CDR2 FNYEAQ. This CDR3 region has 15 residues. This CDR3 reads CASSLARDRVYEQYF. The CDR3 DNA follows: TGTGCCAGCAGCTTAGCGCGAGACAGGGTATACGAGCAGTACTTC. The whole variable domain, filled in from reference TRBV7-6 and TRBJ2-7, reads GAGVSQSPRYKVTKRGQDVALRCDPISGHVSLYWYRQALGQGPEFLTYFNYEAQQDKSGLPNDRFSAERPEGSISTLTIQRTEQRDSAMYRCASSLARDRVYEQYFGPGTRLTVT.

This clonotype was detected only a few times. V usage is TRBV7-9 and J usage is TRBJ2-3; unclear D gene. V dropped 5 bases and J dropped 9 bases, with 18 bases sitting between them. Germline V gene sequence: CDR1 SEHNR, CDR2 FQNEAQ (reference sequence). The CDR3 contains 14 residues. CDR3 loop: CASSVHLKGITQYF. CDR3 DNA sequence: TGTGCCAGCAGCGTACACCTAAAGGGTATCACGCAGTATTTT.

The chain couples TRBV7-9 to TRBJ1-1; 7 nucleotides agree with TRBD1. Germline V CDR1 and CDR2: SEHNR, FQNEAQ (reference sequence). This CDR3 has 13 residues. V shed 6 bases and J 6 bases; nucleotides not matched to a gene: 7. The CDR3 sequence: CASRSGGDAEAFF. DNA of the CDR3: TGTGCCAGCAGGTCAGGGGGGGATGCTGAAGCTTTCTTT.

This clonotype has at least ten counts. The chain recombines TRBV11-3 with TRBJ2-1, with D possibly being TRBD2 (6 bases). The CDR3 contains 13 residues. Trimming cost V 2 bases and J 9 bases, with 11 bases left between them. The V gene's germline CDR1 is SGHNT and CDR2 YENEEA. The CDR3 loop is CASSLLGGGEQFF. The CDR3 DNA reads TGTGCCAGCAGCTTACTCGGGGGTGGTGAGCAGTTCTTC.

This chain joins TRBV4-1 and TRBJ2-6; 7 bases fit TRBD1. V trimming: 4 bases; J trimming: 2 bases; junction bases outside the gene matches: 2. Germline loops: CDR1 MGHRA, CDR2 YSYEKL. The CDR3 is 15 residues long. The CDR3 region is CASSPQGAGANVLTF. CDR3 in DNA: TGCGCCAGCAGCCCTCAGGGGGCTGGGGCCAACGTCCTGACTTTC.

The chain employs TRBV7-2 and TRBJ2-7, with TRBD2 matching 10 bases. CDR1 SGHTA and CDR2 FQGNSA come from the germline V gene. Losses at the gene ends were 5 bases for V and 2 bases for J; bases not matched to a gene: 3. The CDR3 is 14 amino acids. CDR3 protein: CASSPGLAAYEQYF. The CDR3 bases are TGTGCCAGCAGCCCCGGACTAGCGGCCTACGAGCAGTACTTC.

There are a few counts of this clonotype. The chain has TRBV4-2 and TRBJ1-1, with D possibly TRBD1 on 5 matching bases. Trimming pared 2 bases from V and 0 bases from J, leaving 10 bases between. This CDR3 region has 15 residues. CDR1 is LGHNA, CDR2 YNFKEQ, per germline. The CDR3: CASSQPQELNTEAFF. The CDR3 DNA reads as TGTGCCAGCAGCCAACCACAGGAATTGAACACTGAAGCTTTCTTT.

CDR3 sequence reads: CASSLALAGGDGTDTQYF. The CDR3 coding sequence is TGTGCCAGCAGCTTAGCTCTAGCGGGGGGCGATGGCACAGATACGCAGTATTTT. The rearrangement uses TRBV13 and TRBJ2-3; 11 bases are shared with TRBD2. The CDR3 is 18 residues long. The germline CDR1 and CDR2 sequences are PRHDT and FYEKMQ (reference sequence). V dropped 1 base and J dropped 1; count of bases not matched to a gene: 7.

CDR3 loop: CASSLVGTDTQYF. The DNA of the CDR3 is TGTGCCAGCAGCTTAGTCGGCACAGATACGCAGTATTTT. V and J are TRBV7-2 and TRBJ2-3; D is undetermined. CDR1 and CDR2 from the germline V gene are SGHTA and FQGNSA. The CDR3 consists of 13 residues. V shed 1 base and J shed 1 base, with 3 bases lying between them.

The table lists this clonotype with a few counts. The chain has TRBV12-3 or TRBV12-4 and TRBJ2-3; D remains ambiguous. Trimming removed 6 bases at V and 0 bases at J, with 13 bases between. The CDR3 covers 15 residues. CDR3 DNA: TGTGCCAGCAGGCCTGGGGAAGGGAGCACAGATACGCAGTATTTT. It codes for CASRPGEGSTDTQYF.

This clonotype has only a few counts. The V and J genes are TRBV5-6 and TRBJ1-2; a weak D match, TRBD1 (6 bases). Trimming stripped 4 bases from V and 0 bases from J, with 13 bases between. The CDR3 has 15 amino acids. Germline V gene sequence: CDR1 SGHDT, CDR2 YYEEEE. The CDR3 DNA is TGTGCCAGCAGCATAGGACAGTACTCTAACTATGGCTACACCTTC. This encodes CASSIGQYSNYGYTF.

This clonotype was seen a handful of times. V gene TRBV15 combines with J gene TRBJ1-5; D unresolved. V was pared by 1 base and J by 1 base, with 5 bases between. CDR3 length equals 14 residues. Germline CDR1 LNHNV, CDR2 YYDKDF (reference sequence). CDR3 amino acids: CATSRGPSNQPQHF. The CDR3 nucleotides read TGTGCCACCAGCAGAGGGCCGAGCAATCAGCCCCAGCATTTT.

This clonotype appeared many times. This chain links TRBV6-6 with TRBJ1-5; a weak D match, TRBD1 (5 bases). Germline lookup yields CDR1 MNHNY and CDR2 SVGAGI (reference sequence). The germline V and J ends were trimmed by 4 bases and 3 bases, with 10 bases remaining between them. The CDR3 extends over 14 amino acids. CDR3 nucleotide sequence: TGTGCCAGCAGTTTCCAGGACATCAATCAGCCCCAGCATTTT. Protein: CASSFQDINQPQHF.

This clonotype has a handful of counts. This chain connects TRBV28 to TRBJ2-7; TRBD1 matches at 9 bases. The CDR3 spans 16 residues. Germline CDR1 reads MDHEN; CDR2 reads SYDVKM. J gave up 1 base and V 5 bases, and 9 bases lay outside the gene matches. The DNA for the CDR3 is TGTGCCAGCAGTCTCACGTGGGGACAGGGTTCCTACGAGCAGTACTTC. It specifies CASSLTWGQGSYEQYF.

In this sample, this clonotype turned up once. CDR3: CSASAVLITRDYGYTF. The CDR3 nucleotides are TGCAGTGCTAGCGCCGTTTTGATAACAAGGGACTATGGCTACACCTTC. The rearrangement uses TRBV20-1 and TRBJ1-2; D not resolved. The V gene's germline CDR1 is DFQATT and CDR2 SNEGSKA (reference sequence). The V gene lost 3 bases and the J gene lost 3 bases, with 20 bases spanning the gap. This CDR3 is 16 amino acids long.

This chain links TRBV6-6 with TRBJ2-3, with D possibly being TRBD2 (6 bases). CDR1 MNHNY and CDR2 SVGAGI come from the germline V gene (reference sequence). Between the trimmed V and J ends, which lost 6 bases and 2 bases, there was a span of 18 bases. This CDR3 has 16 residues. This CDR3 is CASRTGESGHTDTQYF. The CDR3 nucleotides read TGTGCCAGCAGGACGGGGGAAAGCGGGCACACAGATACGCAGTATTTT.

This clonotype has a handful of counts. CDR3: CASLAGQGDEKLFF. CDR3 in DNA: TGTGCCAGCTTGGCGGGACAGGGGGATGAAAAACTGTTTTTT. The J gene is TRBJ1-4, the V gene TRBV7-6; 11 nucleotides line up with TRBD1. Germline lookup yields CDR1 SGHVS and CDR2 FNYEAQ. J was trimmed by 6 bases and V by 8 bases; bases with no gene match: 5. The CDR3 totals 14 residues.

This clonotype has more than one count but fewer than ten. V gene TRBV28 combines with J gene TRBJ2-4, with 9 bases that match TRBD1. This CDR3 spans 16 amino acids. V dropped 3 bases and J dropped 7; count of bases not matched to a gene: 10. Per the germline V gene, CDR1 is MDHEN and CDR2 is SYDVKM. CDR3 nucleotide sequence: TGTGCCAGCAGTTTGGGCCTACAGGGGGCGTGGAACATTCAGTACTTC. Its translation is CASSLGLQGAWNIQYF.

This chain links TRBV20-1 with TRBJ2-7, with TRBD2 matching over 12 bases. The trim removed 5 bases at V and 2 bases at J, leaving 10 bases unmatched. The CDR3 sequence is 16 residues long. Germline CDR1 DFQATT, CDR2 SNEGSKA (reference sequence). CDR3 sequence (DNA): TGCAGTGCTCGAACCCGACTAGCGGGGGAAACCTACGAGCAGTACTTC. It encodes CSARTRLAGETYEQYF.

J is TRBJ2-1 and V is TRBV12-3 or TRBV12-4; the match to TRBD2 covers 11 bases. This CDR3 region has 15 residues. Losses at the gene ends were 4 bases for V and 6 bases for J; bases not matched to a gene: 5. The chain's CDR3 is CASSSLAGGFNEQFF. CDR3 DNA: TGTGCCAGCAGTTCTCTAGCGGGGGGATTCAATGAGCAGTTCTTC.

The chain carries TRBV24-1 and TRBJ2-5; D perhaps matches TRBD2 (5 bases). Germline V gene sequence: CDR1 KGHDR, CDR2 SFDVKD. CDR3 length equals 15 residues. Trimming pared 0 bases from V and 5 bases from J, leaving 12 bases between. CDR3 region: CATSDLQVGEETQYF. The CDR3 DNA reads TGTGCCACCAGTGATTTGCAGGTTGGGGAGGAGACCCAGTACTTC.

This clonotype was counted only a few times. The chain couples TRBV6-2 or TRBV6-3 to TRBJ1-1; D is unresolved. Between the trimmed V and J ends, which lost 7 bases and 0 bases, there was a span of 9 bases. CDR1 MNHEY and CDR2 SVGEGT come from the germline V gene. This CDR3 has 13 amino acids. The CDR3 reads CASKYFVNTEAFF. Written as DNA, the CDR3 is TGTGCCAGCAAGTATTTTGTGAACACTGAAGCTTTCTTT.

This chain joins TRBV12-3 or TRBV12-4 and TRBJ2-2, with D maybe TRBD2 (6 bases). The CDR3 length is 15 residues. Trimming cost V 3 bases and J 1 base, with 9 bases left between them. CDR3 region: CASSFSGENTGELFF. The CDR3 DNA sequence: TGTGCCAGCAGTTTTTCGGGGGAGAACACCGGGGAGCTGTTTTTT.